The rows below give T cell receptor beta chains drawn from one sample of a study of shared clonotypes between healthy human individuals. Clones were read by immunoSEQ multiplex PCR, and TCRdb kept only the in-frame ones, dropping some. The sample lists around 750,000 clones; around two thirds were seen once. The sample was memory CD4+ T cells sorted from blood. The receptor set was obtained from a young woman in good health. Both conserved end residues are part of each CDR3.

V gene	J gene	CDR3 protein
TRBV4-1	TRBJ2-4	CASSQRTGKNIQYF
TRBV4-1	TRBJ1-1	CASSQGQGAGNTEAFF
TRBV28	TRBJ1-4	CASSSQGGTNEKLFF
TRBV2	TRBJ2-5	CASGRQGAGETQYF
TRBV5-4	TRBJ2-2	CASSLADGVYTGELFF
TRBV10-2	TRBJ1-2	CASSDGGYTF
TRBV7-2	TRBJ2-3	CASSLWAELTDTQYF
TRBV6-1	TRBJ2-3	CASSIPVRGEQYF
TRBV28	TRBJ2-7	CASSLPGGGPYEQYF
TRBV9	TRBJ1-1	CASSVRQGASEAFF
TRBV21-1	TRBJ1-1	CASSKGPDRVNTEAFF
TRBV5-4	TRBJ1-2	CASSRWGKDGYTF
TRBV29-1	TRBJ1-1	CSAPSTGMVGRGAFF
TRBV4-2	TRBJ1-4	CASSQTQQGEKLFF
TRBV19	TRBJ2-6	CATFDGALSGANVLTF
TRBV19	TRBJ2-5	CASSFGQETQYF
TRBV29-1	TRBJ2-7	CSVDLGGLNEQYF
TRBV28	TRBJ1-5	CASSSSEGLNQPQHF
TRBV18	TRBJ2-2	CASSPGSGAGELFF
TRBV18	TRBJ2-3	CASSTGTDDTQYF
TRBV19	TRBJ1-1	CASSWGQGDTEAFF
TRBV29-1	TRBJ2-2	CSVEGTGLDTGELFF
TRBV11-2	TRBJ1-1	CASSVRGGTEAFF
TRBV5-6	TRBJ1-1	CASSIRGFGAFF
TRBV30	TRBJ2-2	CAWRARDHTGELFF
TRBV11-2	TRBJ2-7	CASRDGGGNKGGAYEQYF
TRBV2	TRBJ2-1	CASSPLGYNEQFF
TRBV10-2	TRBJ2-7	CASSGTYEQYF
TRBV20-1	TRBJ2-7	CSARSSYEQYF
TRBV5-1	TRBJ2-2	CASSLRDLGAANTGELFF
TRBV6-5	TRBJ2-7	CASSPTGGDEQYF
TRBV2	TRBJ1-2	CASTAGQAFGGYTF
TRBV19	TRBJ1-1	CASSRTGNTEAFF
TRBV29-1	TRBJ2-1	CSVLGEERESLAEQFF
TRBV2	TRBJ1-5	CASTETYSNQPQHF
TRBV11-1	TRBJ2-7	CASSLVAVNYEQYF
TRBV27	TRBJ2-5	CASSLTQVETQYF
TRBV6-6	TRBJ1-2	CASSFSGGMNYGYTF
TRBV2	TRBJ2-2	CASSALAATGELFF
TRBV5-6	TRBJ2-2	CASSKGLGGGYTGELFF
TRBV5-6	TRBJ2-1	CASSFFVSEQFF
TRBV5-1	TRBJ2-5	CASSWLAAPGESAQYF
TRBV28	TRBJ2-7	CASSLQVRYEQYF
TRBV29-1	TRBJ1-2	CSAPIRDSYGYTF
TRBV5-6	TRBJ2-1	CASSSTSGRHSYNEQFF
TRBV27	TRBJ2-2	CASSLLGSGELFF
TRBV6-5	TRBJ2-1	CASSYGFGYNEQFF
TRBV7-9	TRBJ1-4	CASSSNRVSTNEKLFF
TRBV7-2	TRBJ1-2	CASSLQSGSSNYGYTF
TRBV7-9	TRBJ2-3	CASSRSSGTDTQYF